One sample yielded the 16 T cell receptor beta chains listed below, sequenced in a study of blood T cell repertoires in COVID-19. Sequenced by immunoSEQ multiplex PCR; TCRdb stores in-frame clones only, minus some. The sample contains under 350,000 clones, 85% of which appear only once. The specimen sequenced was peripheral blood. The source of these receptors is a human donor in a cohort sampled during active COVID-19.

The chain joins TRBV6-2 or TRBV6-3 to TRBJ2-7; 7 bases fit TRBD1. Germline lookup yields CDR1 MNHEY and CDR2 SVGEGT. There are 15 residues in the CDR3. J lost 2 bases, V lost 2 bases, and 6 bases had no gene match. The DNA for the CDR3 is TGTGCCAGCAGTTACAACGGACAGGCTACCTACGAGCAGTACTTC. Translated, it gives CASSYNGQATYEQYF.

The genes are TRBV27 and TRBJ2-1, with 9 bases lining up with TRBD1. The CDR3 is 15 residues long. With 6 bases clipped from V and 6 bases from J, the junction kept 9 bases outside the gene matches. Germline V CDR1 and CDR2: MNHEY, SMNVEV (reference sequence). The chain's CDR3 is CASSAGTGIINEQFF. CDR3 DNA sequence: TGTGCCAGCAGCGCCGGGACAGGGATAATCAATGAGCAGTTCTTC.

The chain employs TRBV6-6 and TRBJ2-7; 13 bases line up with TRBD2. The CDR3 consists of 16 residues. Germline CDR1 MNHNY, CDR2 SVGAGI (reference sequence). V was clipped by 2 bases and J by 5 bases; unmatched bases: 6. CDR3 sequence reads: CASSYPGLAGRHEQYF. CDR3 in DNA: TGTGCCAGCAGTTACCCGGGACTAGCGGGACGTCACGAGCAGTACTTC.

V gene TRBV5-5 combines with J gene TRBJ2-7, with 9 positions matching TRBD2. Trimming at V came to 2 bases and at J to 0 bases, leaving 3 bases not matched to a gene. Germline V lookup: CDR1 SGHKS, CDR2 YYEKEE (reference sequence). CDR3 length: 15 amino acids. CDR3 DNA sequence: TGTGCCAGCAGCTTTCAGGGACTAGCCTCCTACGAGCAGTACTTC. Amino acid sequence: CASSFQGLASYEQYF.

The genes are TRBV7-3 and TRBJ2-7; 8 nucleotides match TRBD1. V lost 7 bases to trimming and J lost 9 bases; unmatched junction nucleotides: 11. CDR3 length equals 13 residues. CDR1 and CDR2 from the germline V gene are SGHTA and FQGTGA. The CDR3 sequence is CASIRTGPEVQYF. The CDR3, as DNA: TGTGCCAGCATCAGGACAGGGCCAGAAGTGCAGTACTTC.

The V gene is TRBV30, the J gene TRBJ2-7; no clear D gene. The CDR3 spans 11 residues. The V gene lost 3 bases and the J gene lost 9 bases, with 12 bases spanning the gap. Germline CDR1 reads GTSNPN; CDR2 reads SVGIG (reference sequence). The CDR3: CAWSVALWQYF. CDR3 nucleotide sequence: TGTGCCTGGAGCGTGGCCTTATGGCAGTACTTC. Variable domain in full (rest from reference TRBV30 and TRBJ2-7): SQTIHQWPATLVQPVGSPLSLECTVEGTSNPNLYWYRQAAGRGLQLLFYSVGIGQISSEVPQNLSASRPQDRQFILSSKKLLLSDSGFYLCAWSVALWQYFGPGTRLTVT.

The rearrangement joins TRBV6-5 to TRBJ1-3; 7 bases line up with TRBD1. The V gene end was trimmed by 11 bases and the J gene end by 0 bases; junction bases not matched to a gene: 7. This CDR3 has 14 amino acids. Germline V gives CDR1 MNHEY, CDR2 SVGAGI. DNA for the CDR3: TGTGCCTCAAGACAGGGACTCTCTGGAAACACCATATATTTT. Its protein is CASRQGLSGNTIYF.

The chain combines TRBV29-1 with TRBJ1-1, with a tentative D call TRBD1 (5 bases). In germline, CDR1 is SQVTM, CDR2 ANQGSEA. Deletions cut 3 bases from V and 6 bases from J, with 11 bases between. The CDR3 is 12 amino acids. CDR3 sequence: CSVDRVVAEAFF. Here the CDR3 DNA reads TGCAGCGTTGACAGGGTCGTCGCTGAAGCTTTCTTT.

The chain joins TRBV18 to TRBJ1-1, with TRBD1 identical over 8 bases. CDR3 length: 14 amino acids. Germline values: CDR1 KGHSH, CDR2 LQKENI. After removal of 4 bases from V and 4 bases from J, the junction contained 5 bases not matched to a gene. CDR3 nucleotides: TGTGCCAGCTCACAGAGGGGACAGGTCACTGAAGCTTTCTTT. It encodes CASSQRGQVTEAFF.

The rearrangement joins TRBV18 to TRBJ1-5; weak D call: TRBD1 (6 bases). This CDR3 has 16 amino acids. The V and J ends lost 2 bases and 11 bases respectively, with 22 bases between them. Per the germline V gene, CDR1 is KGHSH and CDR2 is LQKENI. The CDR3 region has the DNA TGTGCCAGCTCACCAGTGAGGGCCCCAGGGGTGCAATCCCAGCATTTT. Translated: CASSPVRAPGVQSQHF.

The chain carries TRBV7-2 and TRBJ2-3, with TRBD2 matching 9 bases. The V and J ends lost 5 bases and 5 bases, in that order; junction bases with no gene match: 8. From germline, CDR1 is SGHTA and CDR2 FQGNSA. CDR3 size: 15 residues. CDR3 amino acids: CASSLSGSPGDTQYF. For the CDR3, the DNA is TGTGCCAGCAGCCTTAGCGGGAGTCCGGGAGATACGCAGTATTTT.

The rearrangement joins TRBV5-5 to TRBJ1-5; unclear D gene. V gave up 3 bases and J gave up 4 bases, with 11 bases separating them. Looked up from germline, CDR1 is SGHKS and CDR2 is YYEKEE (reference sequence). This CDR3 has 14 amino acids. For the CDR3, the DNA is TGTGCCAGCAGCTCCGGGTATAGGAATCAGCCCCAGCATTTT. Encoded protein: CASSSGYRNQPQHF.

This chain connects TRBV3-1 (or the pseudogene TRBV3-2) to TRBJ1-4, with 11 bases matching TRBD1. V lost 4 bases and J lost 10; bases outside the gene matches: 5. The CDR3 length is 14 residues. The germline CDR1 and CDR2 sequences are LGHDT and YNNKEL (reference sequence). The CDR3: CASSRTGGVGKLFF. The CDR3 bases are TGTGCCAGCAGCCGGACAGGGGGCGTCGGAAAACTGTTTTTT.

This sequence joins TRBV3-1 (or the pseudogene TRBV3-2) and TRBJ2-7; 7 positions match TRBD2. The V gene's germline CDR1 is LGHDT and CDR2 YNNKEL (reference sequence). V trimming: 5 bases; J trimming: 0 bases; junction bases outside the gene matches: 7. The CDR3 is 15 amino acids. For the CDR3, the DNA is TGTGCCAGCAGCAACAGCGGGACCCTCTCCTACGAGCAGTACTTC. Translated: CASSNSGTLSYEQYF.

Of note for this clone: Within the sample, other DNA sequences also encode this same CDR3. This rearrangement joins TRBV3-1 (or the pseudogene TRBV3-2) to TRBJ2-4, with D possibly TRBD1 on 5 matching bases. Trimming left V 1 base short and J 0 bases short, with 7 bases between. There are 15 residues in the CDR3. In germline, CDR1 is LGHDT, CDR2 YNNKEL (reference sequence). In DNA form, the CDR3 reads TGTGCCAGCAGCCAAGGGGGCCTAGCCAAAAACATTCAGTACTTC. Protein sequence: CASSQGGLAKNIQYF.

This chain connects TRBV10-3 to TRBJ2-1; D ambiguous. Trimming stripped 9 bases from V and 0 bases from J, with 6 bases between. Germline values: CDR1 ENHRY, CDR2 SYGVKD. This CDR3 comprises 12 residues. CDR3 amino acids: CAIADSYNEQFF. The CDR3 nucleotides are TGTGCCATTGCGGACTCCTACAATGAGCAGTTCTTC.